This TCR beta chain was obtained from a study of blood T cell repertoires in COVID-19. Study context: T cells, B-cell-depleted T cells, or PBMCs provided the cDNA or gDNA that served as material.

This CDR3 is built from 15 residues. V dropped 2 bases and J dropped 3; count of bases not matched to a gene: 5. Germline lookup yields CDR1 SGHTA and CDR2 FQGTGA. This clone was recorded only once. Per the original data handling: Cell counts per sample came from amplifying reference gene primers. Sequenced by immunoSEQ multiplex PCR; TCRdb stores in-frame clones only, minus some. V and J calls and clone size are those listed in that table; D and trimming were worked out from the DNA. The sample has more than 150,000 clones, roughly four fifths seen once. The material sequenced was peripheral blood. This receptor was obtained from a woman aged 40 to 50 with acute or convalescent COVID-19. The rearrangement links TRBV7-3 to TRBJ2-7; TRBD2 matches at 9 bases. CDR3 sequence reads: CASSLAGGSYYEQYF. CDR3 nucleotides: TGTGCCAGCAGCTTAGCGGGGGGGTCCTACTACGAGCAGTACTTC.